This TCR beta chain originates from a study of shared clonotypes between healthy human individuals. Study context: There were three CD4 naive, three CD4 memory, two CD8 naive and one CD8 memory plates per donor. General study results and limits: Researchers found naive subsets generally carried larger estimated richness than memory subsets.

CD8 cells regarded as naive lacked CD45RO, were positively chosen for CCR7, and omitted terminally differentiated effector memory CD45RA+ cells. The donors, all of them Caucasian adults, lived in Nashville, Tennessee. Repertoires were generated with immunoSEQ multiplex PCR, while TCRdb's copy carries only in-frame clones and drops some. The top ten clones hold around 1.1% of a sample with some 2.1 million clones, about 95% of them seen once. Comment on this clone: Its specificity is unknown.

CDR1 SGHDN and CDR2 FVKESK come from the germline V gene. This CDR3 has 16 residues. V was shortened by 4 bases and J by 0 bases, with 12 bases between the two germline ends. This chain joins TRBV14 and TRBJ2-2; TRBD1 or TRBD2 may be the D gene (5 bases each). What was sequenced was naive CD8+ T cells sorted from blood. This receptor was taken from a man aged 18 to 30 in good health. The CDR3 coding sequence is TGTGCCAGCAGCCCCTATGTGGGACCGAACACCGGGGAGCTGTTTTTT. Protein product: CASSPYVGPNTGELFF.